The 5 T cell receptor beta chains below all came from one sample that was sequenced in a study of T cell responses to AZD1222 COVID-19 vaccine. Clones were read by immunoSEQ multiplex PCR, and TCRdb kept only the in-frame ones, dropping some. The sample includes around 150,000 clones, roughly 94% of them seen just once. Sequenced material: peripheral blood, taken 28 days after the second AZD1222 dose. These receptors came from an adult who received the AZD1222 COVID-19 vaccine.

CDR3 sequence: CASNPSRNTGELFF. The CDR3 DNA is TGTGCCAGCAACCCTTCACGGAACACCGGGGAGCTGTTTTTT. The J gene is TRBJ2-2, the V gene TRBV6-5; D gene unclear. The CDR3 has 14 amino acids. With 7 bases removed from V and 1 base from J, the gap between germline ends came to 10 bases. Germline CDR1 MNHEY, CDR2 SVGAGI.

V usage is TRBV6-5 and J usage is TRBJ1-2; D may be TRBD1 (6 bases). Trimming stripped 6 bases from V and 6 bases from J, with 17 bases between. CDR1 and CDR2 (germline): MNHEY, SVGAGI. This CDR3 is built from 14 residues. The CDR3 here is CASSLKGEEDGYTF. In DNA form, the CDR3 reads TGTGCCAGCAGCCTAAAGGGGGAAGAAGATGGCTACACCTTC.

This chain joins TRBV2 and TRBJ1-1; D may be TRBD1 (5 bases). Trimming took off 5 bases at V and 3 bases at J, with 16 bases between the two ends. Germline V gives CDR1 SNHLY, CDR2 FYNNEI. The CDR3 loop spans 15 amino acids. In nucleotides, the CDR3 is TGTGCCAGCAGTTCCTCCGGGACGGGAGACACTGAAGCTTTCTTT. This gives the protein CASSSSGTGDTEAFF.

The V call is TRBV18, the J call TRBJ1-2; D might be TRBD1 (5 bases). The germline V gene encodes CDR1 KGHSH and CDR2 LQKENI. Trimming took 1 base from V and 8 from J, leaving 11 bases between them. This CDR3 is built from 13 residues. In nucleotides, the CDR3 is TGTGCCAGCTCACCACGACAGTTTAGCGGCTACACCTTC. It is translated as CASSPRQFSGYTF.

CDR3 sequence (DNA): TGTGCCAGCAGCCCGACAGGGGATCCGACTAATGAAAAACTGTTTTTT. Its protein is CASSPTGDPTNEKLFF. The chain has TRBV28 and TRBJ1-4; the match to TRBD1 covers 8 bases. The CDR3 spans 16 residues. Germline CDR1 reads MDHEN; CDR2 reads SYDVKM. The J segment lost 2 bases and the V segment lost 6 bases, leaving 8 bases of the junction unmatched.